Listed below are T cell receptor beta chains from one sample, sequenced in a study of preoperative IRX-2 immunotherapy in early breast cancer. Repertoires were generated with immunoSEQ multiplex PCR, while TCRdb's copy carries only in-frame clones and drops some. The data hold about 42,000 clones, with about 72% observed a single time. The material sequenced was tumor tissue, taken after IRX-2 immunotherapy. The receptor set was obtained from a human donor with breast cancer. Each CDR3 is given with its conserved first and last residue. A D gene is named only where the DNA matches it firmly. Size values are once, few and many counts, or a class for expanded clones, and some rows have none.

V,size,D,J,CDR3,DNA
TRBV11-3,-,TRBD2,TRBJ2-7,CASSFIGTTYEQYF,TGTGCCAGCAGCTTTATCGGGACTACCTACGAGCAGTACTTC
TRBV29-1,once,-,TRBJ1-3,CSVVFAPGNTIYF,TGCAGCGTTGTGTTCGCACCCGGAAACACCATATATTTT
TRBV6-8,-,-,TRBJ1-1,CASSYIGNTEAFF,TGTGCCAGTAGTTACATAGGGAACACTGAAGCTTTCTTT
TRBV6-8,-,-,TRBJ2-2,CASSYLSSTGELFF,TGTGCCAGCAGTTATCTGTCCTCCACCGGGGAGCTGTTTTTT
TRBV7-6,few,TRBD1,TRBJ1-2,CASSPRDRGRYGYTF,TGTGCCAGCAGCCCCAGGGACAGGGGAAGGTATGGCTACACCTTC
TRBV1,-,-,TRBJ2-7,CASSLGEGADEQYF,TGCGCCAGCAGCCTTGGAGAGGGGGCAGACGAGCAGTACTTC
TRBV19,once,-,TRBJ1-4,CASSISLAVNEKLFF,TGTGCCAGTAGTATAAGCCTGGCAGTTAATGAAAAACTGTTTTTT
TRBV19,-,TRBD1,TRBJ1-2,CATRSGTGNLLNYGYTF,TGTGCCACGCGGTCCGGGACAGGAAACTTGCTTAACTATGGCTACACCTTC
TRBV6-8,-,TRBD1,TRBJ2-7,CASSYSFDGTGGFEQYF,TGTGCCAGCAGTTACTCTTTTGATGGGACAGGGGGCTTCGAGCAGTACTTC
TRBV11-3,-,-,TRBJ1-3,CASSLDRVSGNTIYF,TGTGCCAGCAGCTTAGATCGGGTCTCTGGAAACACCATATATTTT
TRBV5-1,-,TRBD1,TRBJ1-5,CASSLGQGASQPQHF,TGCGCCAGCAGCTTGGGGCAGGGGGCCAGTCAGCCCCAGCATTTT
TRBV11-3,-,-,TRBJ1-3,CASSLLGISGNTIYF,TGTGCCAGCAGCTTACTGGGGATCTCTGGAAACACCATATATTTT
TRBV6-8,few,TRBD1,TRBJ1-2,CASSGTGGANYGYTF,TGTGCCAGCAGTGGGACAGGGGGCGCGAACTATGGCTACACCTTC
TRBV29-1,-,TRBD2,TRBJ2-1,CSVRRSLAVLSEQFF,TGCAGCGTCCGAAGGTCACTAGCGGTTCTGAGTGAGCAGTTCTTC
TRBV12-5,medium-sized,TRBD1,TRBJ1-4,CASGLVTGVNEKLFF,TGTGCTAGTGGTTTGGTGACAGGGGTTAATGAAAAACTGTTTTTT
TRBV11-3,-,TRBD1,TRBJ2-2,CASSQEPGQETGELFF,TGTGCCAGCAGCCAGGAGCCGGGACAGGAGACCGGGGAGCTGTTTTTT
TRBV19,-,TRBD2,TRBJ2-5,CASSGSGGAGGETQYF,TGTGCCAGTAGTGGTAGCGGGGGGGCCGGTGGAGAGACCCAGTACTTC
TRBV19,-,-,TRBJ2-7,CASSIDPGFDEQYF,TGTGCCAGTAGTATAGACCCAGGATTCGACGAGCAGTACTTC
TRBV7-1,once,TRBD1,TRBJ1-5,CASSGGTGDQPQHF,TGTGCCAGCAGCGGAGGGACAGGGGATCAGCCCCAGCATTTT